The entry that follows covers one T cell receptor beta chain sequence. This entry is derived from a study of T cell changes during pregnancy in multiple sclerosis. Sequencing used immunoSEQ multiplex PCR; TCRdb keeps in-frame clones, though not all of them. The sample holds under 80,000 clones; less than 95% are singletons and the top ten take approximately 0.63%. The CDR3 runs to 12 residues. Germline CDR1 and CDR2: MNHEY and SVGAGI. The germline V and J ends were trimmed by 3 bases and 5 bases, with 4 bases remaining between them. The rearrangement joins TRBV6-5 to TRBJ2-2; no clear D gene. Sample: peripheral blood, taken in the third trimester of pregnancy. The clonotype originates from a female donor with multiple sclerosis, enrolled in a pregnancy study. The CDR3, as DNA: TGTGCCAGCAGTTATCCTACCGGGGAGCTGTTTTTT. As protein: CASSYPTGELFF.